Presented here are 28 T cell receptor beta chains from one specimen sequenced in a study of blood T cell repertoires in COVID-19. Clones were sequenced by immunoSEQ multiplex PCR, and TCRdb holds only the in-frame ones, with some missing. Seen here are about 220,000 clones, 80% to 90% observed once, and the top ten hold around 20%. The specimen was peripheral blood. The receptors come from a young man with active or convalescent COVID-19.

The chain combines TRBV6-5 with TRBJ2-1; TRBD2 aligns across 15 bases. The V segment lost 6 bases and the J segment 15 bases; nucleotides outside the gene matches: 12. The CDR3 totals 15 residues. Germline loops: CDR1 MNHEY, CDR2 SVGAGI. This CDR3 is CASRIPGLAGGWAFF. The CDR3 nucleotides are TGTGCCAGCAGGATCCCGGGACTAGCGGGGGGCTGGGCGTTCTTC.

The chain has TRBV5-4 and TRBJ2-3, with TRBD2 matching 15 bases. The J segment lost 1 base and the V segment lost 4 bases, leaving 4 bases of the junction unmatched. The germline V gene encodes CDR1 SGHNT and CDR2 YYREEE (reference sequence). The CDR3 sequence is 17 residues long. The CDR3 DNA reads TGTGCCAGCAGCCGTAGGACTAGCGGGGGGGGCACAGATACGCAGTATTTT. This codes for CASSRRTSGGGTDTQYF.

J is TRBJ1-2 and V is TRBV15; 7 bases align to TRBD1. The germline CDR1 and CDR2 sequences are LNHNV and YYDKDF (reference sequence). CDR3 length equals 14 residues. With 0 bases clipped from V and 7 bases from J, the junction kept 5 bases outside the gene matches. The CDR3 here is CATSRDTGVVGYTF. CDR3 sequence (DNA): TGTGCCACCAGCAGAGACACAGGGGTAGTTGGCTACACCTTC.

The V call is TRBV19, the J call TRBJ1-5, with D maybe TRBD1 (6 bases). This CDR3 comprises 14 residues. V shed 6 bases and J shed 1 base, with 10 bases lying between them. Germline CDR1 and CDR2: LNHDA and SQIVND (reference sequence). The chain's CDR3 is CASSPTGSNQPQHF. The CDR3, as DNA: TGTGCCAGTAGCCCAACAGGGAGCAATCAGCCCCAGCATTTT. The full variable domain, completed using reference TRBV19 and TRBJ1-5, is DGGITQSPKYLFRKEGQNVTLSCEQNLNHDAMYWYRQDPGQGLRLIYYSQIVNDFQKGDIAEGYSVSREKKESFPLTVTSAQKNPTAFYLCASSPTGSNQPQHFGDGTRLSIL.

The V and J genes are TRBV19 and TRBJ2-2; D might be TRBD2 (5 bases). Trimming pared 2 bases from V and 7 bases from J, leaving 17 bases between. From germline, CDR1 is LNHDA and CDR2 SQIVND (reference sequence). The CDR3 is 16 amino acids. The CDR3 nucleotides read TGTGCCAGTAGTATAACACGGGGTACGGAGGACGGGGAGCTGTTTTTT. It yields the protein CASSITRGTEDGELFF.

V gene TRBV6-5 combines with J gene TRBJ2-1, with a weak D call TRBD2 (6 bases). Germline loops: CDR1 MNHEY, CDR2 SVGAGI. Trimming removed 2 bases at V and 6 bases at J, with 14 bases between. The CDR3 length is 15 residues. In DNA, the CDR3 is TGTGCCAGCAGTTACGGAGGGACCCTTGGCAATGAGCAGTTCTTC. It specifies CASSYGGTLGNEQFF.

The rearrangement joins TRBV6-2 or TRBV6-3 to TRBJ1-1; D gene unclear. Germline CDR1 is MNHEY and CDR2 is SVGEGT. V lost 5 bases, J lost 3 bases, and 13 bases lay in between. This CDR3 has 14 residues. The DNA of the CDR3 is TGTGCCAGCAGTATTGTCAGGCGGGACACTGAAGCTTTCTTT. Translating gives CASSIVRRDTEAFF.

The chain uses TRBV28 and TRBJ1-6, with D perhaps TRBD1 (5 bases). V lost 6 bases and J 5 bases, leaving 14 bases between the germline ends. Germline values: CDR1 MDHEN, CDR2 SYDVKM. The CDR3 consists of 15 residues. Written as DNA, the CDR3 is TGTGCCAGCAGGAGGCAGGGTGTCGATAATTCACCCCTCCACTTT. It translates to CASRRQGVDNSPLHF.

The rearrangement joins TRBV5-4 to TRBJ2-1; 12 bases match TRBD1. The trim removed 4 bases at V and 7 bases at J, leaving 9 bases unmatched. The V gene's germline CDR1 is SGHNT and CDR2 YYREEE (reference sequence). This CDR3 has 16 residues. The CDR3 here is CASSRPGQGAKNEQFF. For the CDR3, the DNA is TGTGCCAGCAGCCGTCCGGGACAGGGGGCGAAGAATGAGCAGTTCTTC.

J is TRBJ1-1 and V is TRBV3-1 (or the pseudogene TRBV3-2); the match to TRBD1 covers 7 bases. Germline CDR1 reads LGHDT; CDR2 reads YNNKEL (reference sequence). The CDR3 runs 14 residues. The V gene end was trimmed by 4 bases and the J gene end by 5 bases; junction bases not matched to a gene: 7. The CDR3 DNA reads TGTGCCAGCAGCCCTTGGGACAGCAAAACTGAAGCTTTCTTT. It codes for CASSPWDSKTEAFF.

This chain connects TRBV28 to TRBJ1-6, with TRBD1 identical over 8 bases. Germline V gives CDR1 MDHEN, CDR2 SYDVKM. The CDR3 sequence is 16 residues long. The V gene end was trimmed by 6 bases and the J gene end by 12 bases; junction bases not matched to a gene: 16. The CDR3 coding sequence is TGTGCCAGCAGGATCGCCGGAGGACAGGGTATAAGACCCCTCCACTTT. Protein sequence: CASRIAGGQGIRPLHF.

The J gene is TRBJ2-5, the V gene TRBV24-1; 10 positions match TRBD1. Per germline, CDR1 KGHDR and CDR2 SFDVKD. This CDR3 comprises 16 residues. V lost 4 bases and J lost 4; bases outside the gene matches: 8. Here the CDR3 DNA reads TGTGCCACCAGTGAACCACCCGACAGGGGGCTAGAGACCCAGTACTTC. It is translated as CATSEPPDRGLETQYF.

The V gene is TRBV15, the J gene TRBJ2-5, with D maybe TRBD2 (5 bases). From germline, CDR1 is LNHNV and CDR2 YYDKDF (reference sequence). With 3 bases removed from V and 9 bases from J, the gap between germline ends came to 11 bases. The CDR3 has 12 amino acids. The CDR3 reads CATSSARESQYF. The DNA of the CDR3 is TGTGCCACCAGCAGCGCTAGGGAGTCCCAGTACTTC.

The chain's CDR3 is CSAGPISGRPSTDTQYF. CDR3 coding DNA: TGCAGCGCCGGCCCTATTAGCGGGAGGCCTAGCACAGATACGCAGTATTTT. The rearrangement uses TRBV29-1 and TRBJ2-3, with 10 bases fitting TRBD2. CDR3 length: 17 amino acids. V shed 7 bases and J 0 bases; nucleotides not matched to a gene: 13. Germline loops: CDR1 SQVTM, CDR2 ANQGSEA.

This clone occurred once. The CDR3 sequence: CASSYRAGNTEAFF. In DNA, the CDR3 is TGTGCCAGCAGTTACAGAGCCGGGAACACTGAAGCTTTCTTT. The gene calls are TRBV6-5 and TRBJ1-1; D call uncertain. The CDR3 sequence is 14 residues long. Trimming stripped 2 bases from V and 1 base from J, with 8 bases between. The germline gives CDR1 MNHEY, CDR2 SVGAGI.

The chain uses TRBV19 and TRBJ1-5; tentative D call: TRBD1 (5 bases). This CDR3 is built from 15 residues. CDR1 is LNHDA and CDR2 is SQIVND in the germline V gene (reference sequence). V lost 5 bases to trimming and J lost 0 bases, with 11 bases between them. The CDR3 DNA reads TGTGCCAGTAGTGAGACAGCTCTTAGCAATCAGCCCCAGCATTTT. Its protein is CASSETALSNQPQHF.

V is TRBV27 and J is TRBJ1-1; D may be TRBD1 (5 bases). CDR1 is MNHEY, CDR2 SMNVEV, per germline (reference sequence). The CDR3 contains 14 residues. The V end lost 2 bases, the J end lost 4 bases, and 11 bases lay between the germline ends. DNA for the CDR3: TGTGCCAGCAGTTTAGGGCTGCAGGGCACTGAAGCTTTCTTT. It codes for CASSLGLQGTEAFF.

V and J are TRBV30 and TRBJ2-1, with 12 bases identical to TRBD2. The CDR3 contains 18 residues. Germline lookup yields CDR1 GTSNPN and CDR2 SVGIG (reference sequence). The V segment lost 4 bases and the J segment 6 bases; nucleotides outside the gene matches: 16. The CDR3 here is CAWTRQLGLAGKRNEQFF. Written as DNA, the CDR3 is TGTGCCTGGACCAGACAGCTCGGACTAGCGGGAAAACGCAATGAGCAGTTCTTC.

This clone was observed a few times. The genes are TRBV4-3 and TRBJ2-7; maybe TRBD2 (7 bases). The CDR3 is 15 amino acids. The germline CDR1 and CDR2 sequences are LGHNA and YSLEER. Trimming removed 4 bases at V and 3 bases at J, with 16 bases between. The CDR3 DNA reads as TGCGCCAGCAGCCCTTCTGGGGGGGGCCTCTACGAGCAGTACTTC. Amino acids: CASSPSGGGLYEQYF.

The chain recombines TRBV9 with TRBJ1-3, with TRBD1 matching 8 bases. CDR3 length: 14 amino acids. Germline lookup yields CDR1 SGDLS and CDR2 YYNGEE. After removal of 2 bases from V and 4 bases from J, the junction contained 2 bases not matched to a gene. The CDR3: CASSVQGAGNTIYF. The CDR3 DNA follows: TGTGCCAGCAGCGTTCAGGGGGCCGGAAACACCATATATTTT.

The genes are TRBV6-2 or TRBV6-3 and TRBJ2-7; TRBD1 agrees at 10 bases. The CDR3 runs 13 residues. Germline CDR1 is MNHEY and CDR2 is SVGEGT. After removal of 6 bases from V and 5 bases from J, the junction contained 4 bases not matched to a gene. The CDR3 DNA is TGTGCCAGCAGCCGGGACAGGGGAAACGAGCAGTACTTC. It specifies CASSRDRGNEQYF.

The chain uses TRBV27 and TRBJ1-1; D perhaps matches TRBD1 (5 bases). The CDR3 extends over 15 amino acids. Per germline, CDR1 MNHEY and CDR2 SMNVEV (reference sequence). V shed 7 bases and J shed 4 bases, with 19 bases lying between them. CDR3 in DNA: TGTGCCAGCACCCCCTCGGGGGGAAGAGGCACTGAAGCTTTCTTT. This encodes CASTPSGGRGTEAFF.

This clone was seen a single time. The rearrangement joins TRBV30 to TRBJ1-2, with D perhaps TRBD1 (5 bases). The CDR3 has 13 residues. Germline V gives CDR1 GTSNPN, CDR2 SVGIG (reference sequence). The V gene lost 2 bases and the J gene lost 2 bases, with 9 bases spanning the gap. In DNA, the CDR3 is TGTGCCTGGAGTCTGACAGCAAACTATGGCTACACCTTC. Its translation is CAWSLTANYGYTF.

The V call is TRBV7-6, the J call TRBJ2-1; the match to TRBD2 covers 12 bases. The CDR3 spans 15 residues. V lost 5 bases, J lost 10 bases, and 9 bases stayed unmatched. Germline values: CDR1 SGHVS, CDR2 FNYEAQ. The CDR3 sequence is CASSLGLAGTGEQFF. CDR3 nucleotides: TGTGCCAGCAGCCTTGGACTAGCGGGGACCGGGGAGCAGTTCTTC.

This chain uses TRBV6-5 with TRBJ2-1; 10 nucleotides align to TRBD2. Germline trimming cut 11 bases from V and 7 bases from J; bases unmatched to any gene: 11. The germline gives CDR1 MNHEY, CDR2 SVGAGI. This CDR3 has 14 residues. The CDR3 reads CASWDGTSVNEQFF. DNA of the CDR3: TGTGCCTCCTGGGACGGGACTAGCGTGAATGAGCAGTTCTTC.

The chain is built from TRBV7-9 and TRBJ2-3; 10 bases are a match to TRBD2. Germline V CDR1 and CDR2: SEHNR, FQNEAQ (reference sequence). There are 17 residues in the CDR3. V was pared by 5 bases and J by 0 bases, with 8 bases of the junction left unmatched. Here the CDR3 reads CASSPGTSASSTDTQYF. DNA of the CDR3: TGTGCCAGCAGCCCCGGGACTAGCGCCTCTAGCACAGATACGCAGTATTTT.

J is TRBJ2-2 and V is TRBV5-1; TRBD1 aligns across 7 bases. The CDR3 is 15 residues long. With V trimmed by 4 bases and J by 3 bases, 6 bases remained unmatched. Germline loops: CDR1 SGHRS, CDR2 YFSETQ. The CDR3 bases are TGCGCCAGCAGCCGAAACACAGGGGACACCGGGGAGCTGTTTTTT. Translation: CASSRNTGDTGELFF.

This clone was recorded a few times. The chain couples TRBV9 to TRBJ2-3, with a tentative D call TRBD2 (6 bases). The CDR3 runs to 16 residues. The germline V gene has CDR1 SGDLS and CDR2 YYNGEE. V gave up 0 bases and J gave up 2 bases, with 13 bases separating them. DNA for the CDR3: TGTGCCAGCAGCGTAGGGGGGGACGTATACACAGATACGCAGTATTTT. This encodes CASSVGGDVYTDTQYF.